This is a list of T cell receptor beta chains from one sample in a study of blood T cell repertoires in COVID-19. Generated by immunoSEQ multiplex PCR, the TCRdb table keeps only in-frame clones and is missing some. This table holds roughly 200,000 clones, about 83% found once. Specimen: PBMCs or T cells enriched from blood (not recorded which). The receptors derive from a woman aged 50 to 60 who had been exposed to COVID-19. Both conserved end residues are part of each CDR3. Each record gives: J gene, CDR3 length, D gene, clone size, V gene, CDR3 DNA, CDR3 protein. The D gene is left open where the match is weak. Some rows have no size entry. The others give once, few or many, or a class for an expanded clone.

TRBJ1-5	13	-	-	TRBV27	TGTGCCAGCAGTTTCGGCCGACTTGAGCCCCAGCATTTT	CASSFGRLEPQHF
TRBJ1-6	14	-	-	TRBV28	TGTGCCAGCAGTGGGGCAGGTCGGAATTCACCCCTCCACTTT	CASSGAGRNSPLHF
TRBJ1-2	14	TRBD1	-	TRBV6-5	TGTGCCAGCGCGGGGGGACAGGGGTTCTCTGGCTACACCTTC	CASAGGQGFSGYTF
TRBJ1-2	12	-	once	TRBV25-1	TGTGCCAGCAGTGCCTCAGGGAATGGCTACACCTTC	CASSASGNGYTF
TRBJ1-1	16	-	-	TRBV5-1	TGCGCCAGCAGCCAGTCAATTGGGGGGGTAAACACTGAAGCTTTCTTT	CASSQSIGGVNTEAFF
TRBJ1-2	17	TRBD1	-	TRBV15	TGTGCCACCAGCAGAGATCTTCAGGGGGCCCCCTCCTATGGCTACACCTTC	CATSRDLQGAPSYGYTF
TRBJ1-4	16	TRBD1	-	TRBV5-1	TGCGCCAGCAGCCCGGGCGGGACAGGGCCTAATGAAAAACTGTTTTTT	CASSPGGTGPNEKLFF
TRBJ1-4	14	-	-	TRBV29-1	TGCAGCGTTTGGGCGACCGCAACTAATGAAAAACTGTTTTTT	CSVWATATNEKLFF
TRBJ1-3	15	-	once	TRBV25-1	TGTGCCAGCAGTGATTTCTGGGCTGTAGGAAACACCATATATTTT	CASSDFWAVGNTIYF
TRBJ1-5	16	-	-	TRBV21-1	TGTGCCAGCAGAAGACAGGGCCTTTATAGCAATCAGCCCCAGCATTTT	CASRRQGLYSNQPQHF
TRBJ1-2	15	TRBD1	-	TRBV6-5	TGTGCCAGCAGGGGACAGGGTTTGGGTTCCTATGGCTACACCTTC	CASRGQGLGSYGYTF
TRBJ2-5	14	TRBD1	-	TRBV11-3	TGTGCCAGCAGCTCGTCGGGACAGCGAGAGACCCAGTACTTC	CASSSSGQRETQYF
TRBJ2-1	15	-	-	TRBV11-2	TGTGCCAGCAGCCCTAGACAGCCAACTTACAATGAGCAGTTCTTC	CASSPRQPTYNEQFF
TRBJ2-5	13	-	-	TRBV7-3	TGTGCCAGCAGCTTAGGAGGGCTGGAGACCCAGTACTTC	CASSLGGLETQYF
TRBJ2-2	18	-	-	TRBV4-2	TGTGCCAGCAGCCAAGGGTCGATCAGGCGGGTGGACACCGGGGAGCTGTTTTTT	CASSQGSIRRVDTGELFF
TRBJ2-3	17	TRBD2	-	TRBV13	TGTGCCAGCAGCTTGCGAATGCGACTAGCGGGGAGTGATACGCAGTATTTT	CASSLRMRLAGSDTQYF
TRBJ1-2	13	-	-	TRBV18	TGTGCCAGCTCACCGGGGAGGAGCTATGGCTACACCTTC	CASSPGRSYGYTF
TRBJ1-1	16	-	-	TRBV4-1	TGCGCCAGCAGCCAAGATCCTGGACACCTGAACACTGAAGCTTTCTTT	CASSQDPGHLNTEAFF
TRBJ2-1	15	-	many	TRBV27	TGTGCCAGCAGTTTACAGTGGCAGGGTGGGAATGAGCAGTTCTTC	CASSLQWQGGNEQFF
TRBJ1-2	14	-	-	TRBV12-1	TGTGCCAGCAGCCCGCCTTGGAGGGGGCTTGGCTACACCTTC	CASSPPWRGLGYTF
TRBJ1-1	14	TRBD1	-	TRBV6-2/TRBV6-3	TGTGCCAGCAGCCCGGACAGGGGCCTTACTGAAGCTTTCTTT	CASSPDRGLTEAFF
TRBJ1-1	16	TRBD1	once	TRBV9	TGTGCCAGCAGCGTAGACTGGACAGGTCTGAACACTGAAGCTTTCTTT	CASSVDWTGLNTEAFF
TRBJ1-5	15	-	-	TRBV4-3	TGCGCCAGCAGCCAAGATTGGGGGCTGAATCAGCCCCAGCATTTT	CASSQDWGLNQPQHF
TRBJ1-1	14	-	few	TRBV4-2	TGTGCCAGCAGCCAAGCCCCACCGGGCACTGAAGCTTTCTTT	CASSQAPPGTEAFF
TRBJ1-2	12	-	-	TRBV7-8	TGTGCCAGCAGCCCACGGTCTGGTAGATACACCTTC	CASSPRSGRYTF
TRBJ1-2	13	-	-	TRBV6-5	TGTGCCAGCAGTTATAGGCGGGATGGTGGCTACACCTTC	CASSYRRDGGYTF
TRBJ2-1	13	-	-	TRBV10-2	TGCGCCAGCAGTGAAATCAGGGCCAATGAGCAGTTCTTC	CASSEIRANEQFF
TRBJ1-2	13	-	-	TRBV5-4	TGTGCCAGCAGCTTGGACAGGTCTTATGGCTACACCTTC	CASSLDRSYGYTF
TRBJ2-5	14	-	-	TRBV5-1	TGCGCCAGCAGCTTGGACGGGGACATTGAGACCCAGTACTTC	CASSLDGDIETQYF
TRBJ1-2	16	TRBD1	-	TRBV4-1	TGCGCCAGCAGCCAAGCCGGACAGGGGATCTGGAATGGCTACACCTTC	CASSQAGQGIWNGYTF
TRBJ2-7	13	TRBD2	-	TRBV5-4	TGTGCCAGCAGCTTGGGGACTAGCCCCGAGCAGTACTTC	CASSLGTSPEQYF
TRBJ1-3	16	-	once	TRBV30	TGTGCCTGGAGTGTCTGGCAGGCCTACTCCGGAAACACCATATATTTT	CAWSVWQAYSGNTIYF
TRBJ1-3	15	TRBD1	-	TRBV9	TGTGCCAGCAGCTATGAGGGGGCTCCTGGAAACACCATATATTTT	CASSYEGAPGNTIYF
TRBJ1-1	13	-	-	TRBV3-1/TRBV3-2	TGTGCCAGCAGCCAAGATATCGACACTGAAGCTTTCTTT	CASSQDIDTEAFF
TRBJ2-7	18	-	few	TRBV28	TGTGCCAGCAGTTCCCCGAGGCTAGGCCGGGTCGGCTTGGACGAGCAGTACTTC	CASSSPRLGRVGLDEQYF
TRBJ1-3	13	-	-	TRBV12-3/TRBV12-4	TGTGCCAGCAGACGGGACTTCGGAAACACCATATATTTT	CASRRDFGNTIYF
TRBJ2-5	14	-	-	TRBV15	TGTGCCACCAGCAGAGAAAGCGTACAAGAGACCCAGTACTTC	CATSRESVQETQYF
TRBJ1-2	11	TRBD1	-	TRBV19	TGTGCCACCTCGACAGGGCTCGGCTACACCTTC	CATSTGLGYTF
TRBJ2-3	14	-	-	TRBV19	TGTGCCAGTAGTATAGTGGTTCGCCAGGGCGAATATTTTTTT	CASSIVVRQGEYFF
TRBJ2-7	12	-	few	TRBV10-1	TGCGCCAGCAGCGGGGGTACCTACGAGCAGTACTTC	CASSGGTYEQYF
TRBJ1-2	15	TRBD1	few	TRBV4-1	TGCGCCAGCAGCCACCTAGACAGGGCTGACTATGGCTACACCTTC	CASSHLDRADYGYTF
TRBJ2-6	16	TRBD1	-	TRBV18	TGTGCCAGCTCCCTGGACAGGCGCTCTGGGGCCAACGTCCTGACTTTC	CASSLDRRSGANVLTF
TRBJ2-1	14	-	-	TRBV7-2	TGTGCCAGCAGCTTAGCTAGGACAGACAATGAGCAGTTCTTC	CASSLARTDNEQFF
TRBJ2-3	15	TRBD2	-	TRBV6-2/TRBV6-3	TGTGCCAGCAGTTACGAATTGGGACTATTTGATACGCAGTATTTT	CASSYELGLFDTQYF
TRBJ2-7	16	TRBD2	once	TRBV12-5	TGTGCTAGTGGCCGACTAGCGGGGGCCCACTTCGACGAGCAGTACTTC	CASGRLAGAHFDEQYF
TRBJ2-5	15	TRBD2	-	TRBV3-1/TRBV3-2	TGTGCCAGCAGCCAAGACCTCGGGGGGAGGGAGACCCAGTACTTC	CASSQDLGGRETQYF
TRBJ1-3	15	-	-	TRBV28	TGTGCCAGCAGTTTCCATTCTCCAGCTGGAAACACCATATATTTT	CASSFHSPAGNTIYF
TRBJ1-1	13	-	-	TRBV10-3	TGTGCCATCAAGGACTTTTTGAACACTGAAGCTTTCTTT	CAIKDFLNTEAFF
TRBJ2-5	14	TRBD1	-	TRBV29-1	TGCAGCGTTGAAAAAGGGACAGGGGCAGAGACCCAGTACTTC	CSVEKGTGAETQYF
TRBJ1-1	14	TRBD1	few	TRBV7-2	TGTGCCAGCAGCTCCACAGGGGGTAGAACTGAAGCTTTCTTT	CASSSTGGRTEAFF
TRBJ1-4	12	-	-	TRBV6-5	TGTGCCAGCAAGGGGGGGGCCGGAGGACTGTTTTTT	CASKGGAGGLFF
TRBJ2-5	17	-	-	TRBV7-2	TGTGCCAGCAGCTTAGATGGGGCGGTGGGAGGTCAAGAGACCCAGTACTTC	CASSLDGAVGGQETQYF
TRBJ2-1	14	TRBD2	-	TRBV10-3	TGTGCCATCTCAAGCGGACTAGCGGTCAATGAGCAGTTCTTC	CAISSGLAVNEQFF
TRBJ1-2	13	-	-	TRBV28	TGTGCCAGCAGTTTGGCAGGGTTCTATGGCTACACCTTC	CASSLAGFYGYTF
TRBJ2-1	14	-	-	TRBV25-1	TGTGCCAGCAGTGATCAGGGGCTGGGGAATGAGCAGTTCTTC	CASSDQGLGNEQFF
TRBJ1-1	13	-	once	TRBV7-9	TGTGCCAGCAGTTATAACCAGTTTACTGAAGCTTTCTTT	CASSYNQFTEAFF
TRBJ1-1	15	-	-	TRBV19	TGTGCCAGTAGTATAGACAGGGGCCCGAACACTGAAGCTTTCTTT	CASSIDRGPNTEAFF
TRBJ2-2	15	TRBD1	once	TRBV5-1	TGCGCCAGCAGCTCCAACAGGGGAAACACCGGGGAGCTGTTTTTT	CASSSNRGNTGELFF
TRBJ2-1	12	-	-	TRBV29-1	TGCAGCGTTGTACGGGGGGCTGCGGAGCAGTTCTTC	CSVVRGAAEQFF